The sequence of this T cell receptor (beta chain) was determined in a study of cytomegalovirus exposure and HLA in healthy donors. A multiplex PCR was run with 60 Vbeta primers and 13 Jbeta primers. The table came from immunoSEQ multiplex PCR; TCRdb's copy has only in-frame clones and leaves some out. Here the sample spans around 53,000 clones, approximately 82% being singletons. The study, taken as a whole, reports: A later analysis by the authors found several of the most significant clusters apparently linked to common viral pathogens. Later genetic work tied a missense DCLRE1C variant to beta-chain V and J trimming. Researchers left out some V segments, among them TRBV6-2 and TRBV6-3, as indistinguishable.

With regard to this clone: The antigen is unknown.

From germline, CDR1 is SGHTA and CDR2 FQGNSA. This CDR3 comprises 16 residues. Losses at the gene ends were 1 base for V and 4 bases for J; bases not matched to a gene: 5. Source material: PBMCs. The chain carries TRBV7-2 and TRBJ1-4; 8 bases align to TRBD1. This sequence was found in a man in his forties or fifties in good health and CMV-seronegative. In DNA, the CDR3 is TGTGCCAGCAGCTTAGTACAGGGGGGGCGTAATGAAAAACTGTTTTTT. Translation: CASSLVQGGRNEKLFF.